This record concerns one T cell receptor beta chain sequence. What it binds is unknown. The germline CDR1 and CDR2 sequences are SGHRS and YFSETQ. The ends lost 4 bases at V and 1 base at J; junction bases unmatched: 3. CDR3 size: 14 residues. Oncomine TCR Beta short-read sequencing was applied to DNA from cultured CD4+ T cells. Genomic DNA was isolated from CD4+ T cells that had been cultured. MiXCR, run by TCRdb on the PCR reads, gives a single entry per CDR3 protein. The data show approximately 9,300 distinct CDR3 sequences, approximately 52% seen once. Treatment reported: approximately nine-day PBMC culture with coronavirus spike peptide pools or control peptides (ViraFEST assay). This specimen comes from a study of vaccination and CD4 T cells after COVID-19.

The sample consisted of CD4+ T cells from blood, cultured in vitro. The J gene is TRBJ2-3, the V gene TRBV5-1; 7 nucleotides agree with TRBD2. This TCR was recovered from a human donor who had recovered from COVID-19. CDR3: CASSPRGGTDTQYF. Here the CDR3 DNA reads TGCGCCAGCAGCCCCCGGGGGGGCACAGATACGCAGTATTTT. Full variable domain (missing parts from reference TRBV5-1 and TRBJ2-3): KAGVTQTPRYLIKTRGQQVTLSCSPISGHRSVSWYQQTPGQGLQFLFEYFSETQRNKGNFPGRFSGRQFSNSRSEMNVSTLELGDSALYLCASSPRGGTDTQYFGPGTRLTVL.